The 4 T cell receptor beta chains below all came from one sample that was sequenced in a study of blood T cell repertoires in COVID-19. Using immunoSEQ multiplex PCR, the repertoire was profiled, and TCRdb retains in-frame clones only, with some absent. The sample yields about 350,000 clones, about 90% seen once. Sequenced material: PBMCs or T cells enriched from blood (not recorded which). These receptors all stem from a woman younger than 45 who had recovered from COVID-19.

The J gene is TRBJ2-5, the V gene TRBV7-9; 15 positions match TRBD2. CDR1 SEHNR and CDR2 FQNEAQ come from the germline V gene (reference sequence). CDR3 size: 18 residues. J gave up 1 base and V 5 bases, and 8 bases lay outside the gene matches. The CDR3 is CASSRGLAGGLGQETQYF. The CDR3 bases are TGTGCCAGCAGCCGCGGACTAGCGGGGGGGTTAGGCCAAGAGACCCAGTACTTC. Drawing the rest from reference TRBV7-9 and TRBJ2-5, the complete variable domain is DTGVSQNPRHKITKRGQNVTFRCDPISEHNRLYWYRQTLGQGPEFLTYFQNEAQLEKSRLLSDRFSAERPKGSFSTLEIQRTEQGDSAMYLCASSRGLAGGLGQETQYFGPGTRLLVL.

The chain is built from TRBV10-3 and TRBJ1-1, with 12 bases lining up with TRBD1. Germline V lookup: CDR1 ENHRY, CDR2 SYGVKD. The CDR3 runs to 13 residues. The trim removed 9 bases at V and 5 bases at J, leaving 4 bases unmatched. As DNA, the CDR3 is TGTGCCATGGGACAGGGGGCTGGAACTGAAGCTTTCTTT. Translated, it gives CAMGQGAGTEAFF.

Notes on this clone: Distinct nucleotide sequences in the sample also encode this CDR3. This chain links TRBV29-1 with TRBJ2-5, with 11 nucleotides matching TRBD2. V lost 6 bases, J lost 4 bases, and 1 base stayed unmatched. In germline, CDR1 is SQVTM, CDR2 ANQGSEA. There are 12 residues in the CDR3. CDR3 DNA sequence: TGCAGCGTGCTAGCGGGGGGAGAGACCCAGTACTTC. It codes for CSVLAGGETQYF.

This clone was seen only a few times. In DNA, the CDR3 is TGTGCCAGCAGCTCCTTTGGGGGTGGGACAGGGACCCTTGGCTACGAGCAGTACTTC. Protein sequence: CASSSFGGGTGTLGYEQYF. This chain uses TRBV7-2 with TRBJ2-7; TRBD1 aligns across 9 bases. V lost 4 bases and J lost 3; bases outside the gene matches: 19. Germline V lookup: CDR1 SGHTA, CDR2 FQGNSA. This CDR3 is 19 amino acids long.